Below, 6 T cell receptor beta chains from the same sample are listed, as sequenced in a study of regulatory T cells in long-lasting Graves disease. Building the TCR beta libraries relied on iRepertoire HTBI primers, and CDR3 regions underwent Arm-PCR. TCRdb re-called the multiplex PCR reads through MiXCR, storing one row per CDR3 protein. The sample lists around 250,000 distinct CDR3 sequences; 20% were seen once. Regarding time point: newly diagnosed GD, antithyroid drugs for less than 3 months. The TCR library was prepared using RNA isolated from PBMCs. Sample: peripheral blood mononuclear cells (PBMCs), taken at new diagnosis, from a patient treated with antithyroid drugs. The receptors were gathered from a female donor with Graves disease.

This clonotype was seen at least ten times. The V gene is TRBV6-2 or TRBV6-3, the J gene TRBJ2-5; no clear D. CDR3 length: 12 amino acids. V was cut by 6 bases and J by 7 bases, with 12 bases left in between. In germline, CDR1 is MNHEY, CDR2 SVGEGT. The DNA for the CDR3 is TGTGCCAGCAGGAGCCTCAAGTGGACCCAGTACTTC. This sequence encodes CASRSLKWTQYF.

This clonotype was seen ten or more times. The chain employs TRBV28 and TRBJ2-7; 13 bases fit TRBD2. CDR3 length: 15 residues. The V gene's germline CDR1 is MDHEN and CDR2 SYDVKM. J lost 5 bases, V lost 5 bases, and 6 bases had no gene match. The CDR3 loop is CASSPAGLAGDEQYF. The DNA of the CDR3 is TGTGCCAGCAGTCCTGCCGGACTAGCGGGGGACGAGCAGTACTTC.

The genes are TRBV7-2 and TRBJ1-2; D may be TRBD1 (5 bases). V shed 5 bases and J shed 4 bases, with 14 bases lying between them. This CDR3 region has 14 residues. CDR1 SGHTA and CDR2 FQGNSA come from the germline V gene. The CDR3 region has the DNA TGTGCCAGCAGCCCACCGTCGGGGGGCTATGGCTACACCTTC. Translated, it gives CASSPPSGGYGYTF.

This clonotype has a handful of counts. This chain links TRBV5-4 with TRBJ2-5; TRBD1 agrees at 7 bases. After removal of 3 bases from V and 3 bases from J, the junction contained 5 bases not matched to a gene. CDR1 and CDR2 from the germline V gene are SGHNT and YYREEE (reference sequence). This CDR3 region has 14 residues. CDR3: CASSWGQFEETQYF. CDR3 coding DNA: TGTGCCAGCAGCTGGGGACAGTTTGAAGAGACCCAGTACTTC.

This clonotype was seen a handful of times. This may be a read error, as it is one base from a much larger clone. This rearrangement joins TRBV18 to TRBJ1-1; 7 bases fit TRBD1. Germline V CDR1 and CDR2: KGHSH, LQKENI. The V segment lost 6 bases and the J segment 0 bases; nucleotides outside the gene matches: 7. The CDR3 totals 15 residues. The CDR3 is CASSPTGSLNTEAFF. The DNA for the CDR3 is TGTGCCAGCTCCCCGACAGGGTCCCTGAACACTGAAGCTTTCTTT.

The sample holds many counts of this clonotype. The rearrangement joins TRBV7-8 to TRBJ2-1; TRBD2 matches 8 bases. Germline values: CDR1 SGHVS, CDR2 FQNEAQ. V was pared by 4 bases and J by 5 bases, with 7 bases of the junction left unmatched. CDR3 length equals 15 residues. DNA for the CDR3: TGTGCCAGCAGCTCTCTAGCGGGTCTTCACAATGAGCAGTTCTTC. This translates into CASSSLAGLHNEQFF.